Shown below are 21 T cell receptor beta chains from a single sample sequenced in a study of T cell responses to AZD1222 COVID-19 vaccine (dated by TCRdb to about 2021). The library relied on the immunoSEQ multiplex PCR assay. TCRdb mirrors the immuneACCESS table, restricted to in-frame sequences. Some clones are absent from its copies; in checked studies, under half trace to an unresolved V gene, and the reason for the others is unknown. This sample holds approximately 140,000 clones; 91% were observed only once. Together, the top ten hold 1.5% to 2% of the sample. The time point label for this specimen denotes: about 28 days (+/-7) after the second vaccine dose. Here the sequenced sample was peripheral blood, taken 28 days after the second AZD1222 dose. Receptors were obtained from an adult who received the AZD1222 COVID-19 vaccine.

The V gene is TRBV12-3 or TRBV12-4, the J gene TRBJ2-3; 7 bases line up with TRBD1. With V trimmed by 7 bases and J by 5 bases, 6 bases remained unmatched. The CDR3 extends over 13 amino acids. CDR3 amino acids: CASTQGVGDTQYF. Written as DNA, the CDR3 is TGTGCCAGCACCCAGGGGGTTGGAGATACGCAGTATTTT.

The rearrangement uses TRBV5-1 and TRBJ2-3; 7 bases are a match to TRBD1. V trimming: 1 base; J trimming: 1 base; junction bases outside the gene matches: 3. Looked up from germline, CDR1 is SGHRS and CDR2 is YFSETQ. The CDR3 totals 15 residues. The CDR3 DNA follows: TGCGCCAGCAGCTTGAACAGGGGTGGCACAGATACGCAGTATTTT. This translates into CASSLNRGGTDTQYF.

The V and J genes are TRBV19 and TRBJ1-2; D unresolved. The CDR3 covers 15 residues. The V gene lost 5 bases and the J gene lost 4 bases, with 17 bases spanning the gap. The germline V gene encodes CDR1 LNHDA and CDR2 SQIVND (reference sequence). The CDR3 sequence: CASSLNTIGIYGYTF. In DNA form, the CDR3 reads TGTGCCAGTAGTCTTAACACGATAGGGATCTATGGCTACACCTTC.

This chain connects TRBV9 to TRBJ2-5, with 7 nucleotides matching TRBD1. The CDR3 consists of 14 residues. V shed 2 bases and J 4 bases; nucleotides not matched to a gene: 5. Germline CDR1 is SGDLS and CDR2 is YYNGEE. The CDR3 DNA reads TGTGCCAGCAGCGTGGGACAGTGGGGAGAGACCCAGTACTTC. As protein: CASSVGQWGETQYF.

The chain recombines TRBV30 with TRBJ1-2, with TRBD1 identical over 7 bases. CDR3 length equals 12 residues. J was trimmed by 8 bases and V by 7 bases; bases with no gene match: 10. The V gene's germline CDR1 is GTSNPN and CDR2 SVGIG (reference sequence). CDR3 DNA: TGTGCCTACCAGACAGGGCATTGGGGCTACACCTTC. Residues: CAYQTGHWGYTF.

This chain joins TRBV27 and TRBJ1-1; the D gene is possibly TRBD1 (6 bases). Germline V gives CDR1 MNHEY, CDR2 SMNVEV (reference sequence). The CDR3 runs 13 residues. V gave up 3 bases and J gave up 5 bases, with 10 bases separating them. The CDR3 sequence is CASSLRGQTEAFF. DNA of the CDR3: TGTGCCAGCAGTTTGAGGGGACAAACTGAAGCTTTCTTT.

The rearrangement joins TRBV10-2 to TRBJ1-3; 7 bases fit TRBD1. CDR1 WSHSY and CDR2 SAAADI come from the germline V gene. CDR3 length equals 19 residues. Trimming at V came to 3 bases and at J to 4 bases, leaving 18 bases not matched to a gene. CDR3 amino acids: CASSDLSFLTGRTGNTIYF. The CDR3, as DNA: TGCGCCAGCAGTGACCTATCGTTTTTGACAGGGCGAACGGGAAACACCATATATTTT.

The CDR3 DNA reads as TGTGCCAGCAGCTTCACGGGGTTGAGAGATACGCAGTATTTT. Residues: CASSFTGLRDTQYF. The gene calls are TRBV7-3 and TRBJ2-3; a possible D gene is TRBD2 (5 bases). Trimming took 3 bases from V and 5 from J, leaving 12 bases between them. This CDR3 is built from 14 residues. Germline loops: CDR1 SGHTA, CDR2 FQGTGA.

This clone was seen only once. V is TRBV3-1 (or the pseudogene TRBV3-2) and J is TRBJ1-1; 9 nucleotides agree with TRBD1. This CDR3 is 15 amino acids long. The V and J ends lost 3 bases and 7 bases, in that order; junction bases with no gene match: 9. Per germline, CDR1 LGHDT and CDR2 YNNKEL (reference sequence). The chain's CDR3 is CASSQRGGQGREAFF. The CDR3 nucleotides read TGTGCCAGCAGCCAGAGGGGCGGACAGGGGCGTGAAGCTTTCTTT.

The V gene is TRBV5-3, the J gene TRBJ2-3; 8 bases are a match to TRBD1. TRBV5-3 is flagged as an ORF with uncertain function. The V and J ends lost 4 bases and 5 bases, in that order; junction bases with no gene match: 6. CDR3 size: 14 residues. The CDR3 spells CARSPTDRGDTQYF. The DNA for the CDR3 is TGTGCCAGAAGCCCGACCGACAGGGGAGATACGCAGTATTTT.

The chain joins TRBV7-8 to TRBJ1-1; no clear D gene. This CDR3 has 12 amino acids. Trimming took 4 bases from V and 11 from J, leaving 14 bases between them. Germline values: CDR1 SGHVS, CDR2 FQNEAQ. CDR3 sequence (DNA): TGTGCCAGCAGCTCTGACCCGGGGAAGGCTTTCTTT. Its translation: CASSSDPGKAFF.

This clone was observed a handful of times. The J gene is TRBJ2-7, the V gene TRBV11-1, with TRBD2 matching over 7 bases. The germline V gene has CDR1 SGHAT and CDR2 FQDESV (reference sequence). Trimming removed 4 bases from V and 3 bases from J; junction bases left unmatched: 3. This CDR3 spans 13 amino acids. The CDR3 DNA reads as TGTGCCAGCAGCTGGGGGGGTCTCTACGAGCAGTACGTC. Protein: CASSWGGLYEQYV.

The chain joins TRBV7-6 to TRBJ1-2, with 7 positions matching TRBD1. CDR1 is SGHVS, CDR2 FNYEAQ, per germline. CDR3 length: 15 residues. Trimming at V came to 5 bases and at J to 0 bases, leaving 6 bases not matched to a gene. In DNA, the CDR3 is TGTGCCAGCAGCCAGGGGGGCCTTCCTAACTATGGCTACACCTTC. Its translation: CASSQGGLPNYGYTF.

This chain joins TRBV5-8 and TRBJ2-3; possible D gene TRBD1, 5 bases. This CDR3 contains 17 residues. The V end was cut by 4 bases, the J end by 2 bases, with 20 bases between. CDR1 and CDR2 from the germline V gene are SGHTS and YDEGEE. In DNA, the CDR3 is TGTGCCAGCAGCCCGGCAGGGTGGGAATTTTTCACAGATACGCAGTATTTT. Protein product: CASSPAGWEFFTDTQYF.

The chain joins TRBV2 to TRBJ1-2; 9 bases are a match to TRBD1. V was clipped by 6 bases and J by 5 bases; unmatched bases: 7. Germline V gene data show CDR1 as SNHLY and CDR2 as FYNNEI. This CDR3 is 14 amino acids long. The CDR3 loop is CASRGIDRGYGYTF. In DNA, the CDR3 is TGTGCCAGCAGGGGGATTGACAGGGGGTATGGCTACACCTTC. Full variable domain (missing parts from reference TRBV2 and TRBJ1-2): EPEVTQTPSHQVTQMGQEVILRCVPISNHLYFYWYRQILGQKVEFLVSFYNNEISEKSEIFDDQFSVERPDGSNFTLKIRSTKLEDSAMYFCASRGIDRGYGYTFGSGTRLTVV.

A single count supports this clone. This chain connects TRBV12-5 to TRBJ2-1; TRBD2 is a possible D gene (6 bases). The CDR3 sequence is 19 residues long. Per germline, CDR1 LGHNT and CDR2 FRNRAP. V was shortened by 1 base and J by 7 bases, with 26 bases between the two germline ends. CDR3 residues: CASGLGTAGWTASGNEQFF. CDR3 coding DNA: TGTGCTAGTGGTTTGGGTACCGCGGGGTGGACCGCCTCAGGGAATGAGCAGTTCTTC.

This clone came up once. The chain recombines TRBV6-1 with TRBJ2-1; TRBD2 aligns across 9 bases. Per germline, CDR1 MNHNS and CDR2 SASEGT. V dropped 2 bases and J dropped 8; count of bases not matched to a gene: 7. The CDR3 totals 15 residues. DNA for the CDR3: TGTGCCAGCAGTGAATCACGCGGGGGGGCAGATGAGCAGTTCTTC. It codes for CASSESRGGADEQFF.

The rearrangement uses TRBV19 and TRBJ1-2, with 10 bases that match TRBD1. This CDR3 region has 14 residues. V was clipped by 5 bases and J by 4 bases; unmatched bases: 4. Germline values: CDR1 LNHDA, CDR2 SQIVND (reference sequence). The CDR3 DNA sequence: TGTGCCAGTAGTTGGGACAGGGGCCCCTATGGCTACACCTTC. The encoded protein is CASSWDRGPYGYTF.

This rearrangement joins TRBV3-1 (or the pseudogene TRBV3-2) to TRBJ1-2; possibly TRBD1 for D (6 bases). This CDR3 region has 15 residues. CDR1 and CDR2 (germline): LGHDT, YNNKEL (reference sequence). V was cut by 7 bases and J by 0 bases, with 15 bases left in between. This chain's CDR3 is CASTYRDTPNYGYTF. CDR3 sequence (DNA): TGTGCCAGCACCTACCGGGACACCCCTAACTATGGCTACACCTTC.

The DNA for the CDR3 is TGTGCCAGCAGACCCCGGGCCGGTGAAAAACTGTTTTTT. It codes for CASRPRAGEKLFF. This chain uses TRBV7-2 with TRBJ1-4; D call uncertain. V was pared by 6 bases and J by 7 bases, with 12 bases between. The CDR3 sequence is 13 residues long. Germline V gene data show CDR1 as SGHTA and CDR2 as FQGNSA.

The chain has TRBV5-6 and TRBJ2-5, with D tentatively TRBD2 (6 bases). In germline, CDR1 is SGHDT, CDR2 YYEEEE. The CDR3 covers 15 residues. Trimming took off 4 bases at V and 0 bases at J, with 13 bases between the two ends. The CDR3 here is CASSARLGYQETQYF. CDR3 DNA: TGTGCCAGCAGCGCTCGACTAGGGTACCAAGAGACCCAGTACTTC.